Included here is one T cell receptor beta chain sequence, with context. These data are taken from a study of shared T cell receptors in the human thymus. Method: immunoSEQ multiplex PCR; TCRdb's copy keeps in-frame clones and lacks some. The data show 720,000 or so clones, approximately 85% seen once. Another study also made use of these data, one on human thymus T cells. This second report adds: The thymus tissue came from resections taken during corrective heart surgery. Usage of V and J genes appeared biased in thymic and blood repertoires.

The material sequenced was thymocytes. The receptor comes from a girl under three years old with a congenital heart defect.

CDR3 region: CASRDSRGNEQYF. For the CDR3, the DNA is TGTGCCAGCAGGGACTCGCGGGGAAACGAGCAGTACTTC. The chain is built from TRBV6-1 and TRBJ2-7, with D tentatively TRBD2 (6 bases). Trimming removed 6 bases from V and 5 bases from J, with 14 bases in between. Germline CDR1 and CDR2: MNHNS and SASEGT. The CDR3 totals 13 residues.